Each of the 8 T cell receptor beta chains below was sequenced from the same sample in a study of shared clonotypes between healthy human individuals. Method: immunoSEQ multiplex PCR; TCRdb's copy keeps in-frame clones and lacks some. The table has over a million clones, around 74% seen once; the top ten hold approximately 1.5%. The sequenced sample consisted of memory CD4+ T cells sorted from blood. Subset described: CD45RA-negative fraction. These TCRs come from a man aged 18 to 29 in good health.

A few counts support this clone. V gene TRBV2 combines with J gene TRBJ2-1; 11 bases map to TRBD2. V dropped 7 bases and J dropped 10; count of bases not matched to a gene: 12. The CDR3 extends over 15 amino acids. The V gene's germline CDR1 is SNHLY and CDR2 FYNNEI. The CDR3 loop reads CASTFLAGGRWEQFF. The CDR3 nucleotides are TGTGCCAGCACCTTTCTAGCGGGAGGCAGGTGGGAGCAGTTCTTC.

The count of this clone is one. V usage is TRBV6-5 and J usage is TRBJ2-7, with TRBD1 identical over 9 bases. The CDR3 length is 13 residues. The V segment lost 6 bases and the J segment 6 bases; nucleotides outside the gene matches: 6. CDR1 is MNHEY and CDR2 is SVGAGI in the germline V gene. As DNA, the CDR3 is TGTGCCAGCAGGAGACAGGGGGTAGGCGAGCAGTACTTC. Residues: CASRRQGVGEQYF.

The CDR3 nucleotides read TGTGCCAGCAGCCCAGACAGGGTGAACACCGGGGAGCTGTTTTTT. Translation: CASSPDRVNTGELFF. The chain combines TRBV28 with TRBJ2-2; 7 bases line up with TRBD1. Unmatched junction bases numbered 5, after V lost 6 bases and J lost 1 base. CDR1 is MDHEN and CDR2 is SYDVKM in the germline V gene. This CDR3 contains 15 residues.

The rearrangement joins TRBV10-3 to TRBJ1-6; 9 positions agree with TRBD1. From germline, CDR1 is ENHRY and CDR2 SYGVKD. After removal of 3 bases from V and 8 bases from J, the junction contained 8 bases not matched to a gene. The CDR3 consists of 16 residues. The CDR3 spells CAISDSLQGAHSPLHF. Written as DNA, the CDR3 is TGTGCCATCAGTGATTCACTACAGGGGGCCCATTCACCCCTCCACTTT.

This chain uses TRBV4-1 with TRBJ1-2, with TRBD1 matching 7 bases. The length of the CDR3 is 14 residues. The J segment lost 4 bases and the V segment lost 2 bases, leaving 4 bases of the junction unmatched. CDR1 and CDR2 (germline): MGHRA, YSYEKL. CDR3 DNA: TGCGCCAGCAGCCAAACCGGGACAGTCTATGGCTACACCTTC. It codes for CASSQTGTVYGYTF.

The count of this clone is one. V and J are TRBV30 and TRBJ2-1; 8 bases fit TRBD2. The CDR3 extends over 14 amino acids. Trimming took 8 bases from V and 4 from J; bases not matched to a gene: 10. Per the germline V gene, CDR1 is GTSNPN and CDR2 is SVGIG (reference sequence). CDR3 in amino acids: CAGGASGFYNEQFF. The DNA for the CDR3 is TGTGCCGGTGGGGCTAGCGGGTTTTACAATGAGCAGTTCTTC.

The V gene is TRBV30, the J gene TRBJ2-3, with D perhaps TRBD1 or TRBD2 (5 bases each). The CDR3 has 14 residues. The V gene lost 1 base and the J gene lost 5 bases, with 13 bases spanning the gap. Germline V lookup: CDR1 GTSNPN, CDR2 SVGIG (reference sequence). CDR3 in amino acids: CAWSGLGGRDTQYF. The CDR3 region has the DNA TGTGCCTGGAGTGGTCTTGGGGGACGAGATACGCAGTATTTT.

V usage is TRBV4-3 and J usage is TRBJ2-5, with no clear D. CDR3 length: 17 amino acids. Germline V lookup: CDR1 LGHNA, CDR2 YSLEER. Trimming took 0 bases from V and 1 from J, leaving 15 bases between them. CDR3: CASSQDTGPRSQETQYF. The CDR3 nucleotides read TGCGCCAGCAGCCAAGATACCGGCCCCCGGAGCCAAGAGACCCAGTACTTC.